This is a list of T cell receptor beta chains from one sample in a study of T cells in Graves' hyperthyroidism and ophthalmopathy. TCRdb reanalysed the multiplex PCR reads using MiXCR and keeps one entry per CDR3 protein. The table includes hundreds of thousands of distinct CDR3 sequences, roughly 14% detected once. Sequenced sample: blood. These receptors came from a man aged 18 to 30 with Graves' ophthalmopathy. The conserved cysteine and the conserved F or W are not part of the CDR3 here. Fields, in order: V gene, clone size, CDR3 protein. Clone size is stated in some rows and not others, as once, few, many or a class when expanded.

v_gene: TRBV10-1
abundance: many
CDR3aa: ASSSGGKETQY

v_gene: TRBV27
abundance: many
CDR3aa: ASSRALRGEETQY

v_gene: TRBV3-1
abundance: many
CDR3aa: ASSQDLGLSYEQY

v_gene: TRBV6-1
abundance: few
CDR3aa: ASSEVPGVGEQY

v_gene: TRBV28
abundance: many
CDR3aa: ASSSRTSGGYEQY

v_gene: TRBV18
abundance: NA
CDR3aa: ASSPPPLRGLDSPLH

v_gene: TRBV11-2
abundance: many
CDR3aa: ASRTDTQY

v_gene: TRBV24-1
abundance: NA
CDR3aa: ATSETGQGTKNIQY

v_gene: TRBV6-1
abundance: NA
CDR3aa: ASTVSGGWYEQY

v_gene: TRBV12-3/TRBV12-4
abundance: many
CDR3aa: ASSNSWGNEKLF

v_gene: TRBV11-3
abundance: many
CDR3aa: ASSFAGEDYGYT

v_gene: TRBV9
abundance: NA
CDR3aa: ASRNTKRTQY

v_gene: TRBV2
abundance: few
CDR3aa: ASRQGTGGNQPQH

v_gene: TRBV11-3
abundance: many
CDR3aa: ASSVEQNQPQH

v_gene: TRBV18
abundance: many
CDR3aa: ASSPTGMTEAF

v_gene: TRBV5-1
abundance: many
CDR3aa: ASSPRTGYTEAF

v_gene: TRBV28
abundance: NA
CDR3aa: ASSLPGAGEKLF

v_gene: TRBV2
abundance: many
CDR3aa: AYRSNPSGNTGELF

v_gene: TRBV7-6
abundance: NA
CDR3aa: ASSPRTSGRATDTQY

v_gene: TRBV18
abundance: many
CDR3aa: ASSPFPENSNQPQH

v_gene: TRBV27
abundance: many
CDR3aa: ASSLGNGKETQY

v_gene: TRBV5-1
abundance: many
CDR3aa: ASSQDRANTEAF

v_gene: TRBV3-1
abundance: many
CDR3aa: ASSQLGEPLH

v_gene: TRBV28
abundance: few
CDR3aa: ASSRGLAGGPLYEQY

v_gene: TRBV9
abundance: few
CDR3aa: ASSGLRGSPTSGANVLT

v_gene: TRBV27
abundance: many
CDR3aa: ASSPSGTVSYEQY